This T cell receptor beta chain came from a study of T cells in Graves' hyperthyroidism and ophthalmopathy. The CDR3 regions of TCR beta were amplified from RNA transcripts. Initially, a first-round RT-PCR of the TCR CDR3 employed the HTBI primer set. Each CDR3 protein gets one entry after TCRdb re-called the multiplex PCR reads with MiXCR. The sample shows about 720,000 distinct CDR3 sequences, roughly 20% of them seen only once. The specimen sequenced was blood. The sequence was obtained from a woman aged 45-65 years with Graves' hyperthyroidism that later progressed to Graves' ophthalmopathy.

CDR3 nucleotides: TGTGCCAGCAGCTTAGGGATGGGTTTAGAAGAGACCCAGTACTTC. Protein sequence: CASSLGMGLEETQYF. This chain connects TRBV7-9 to TRBJ2-5, with D unresolved. The CDR3 runs to 15 residues. CDR1 and CDR2 from the germline V gene are SEHNR and FQNEAQ (reference sequence). Trimming stripped 1 base from V and 3 bases from J, with 12 bases between.